This TCR beta chain originates from a study of blood T cell repertoires in COVID-19. Study in general: The United States, Italy and Spain supplied acute and convalescent COVID-19 samples.

Those who participated ranged in age from about 18 to 89 years and resided in about two dozen US areas. Researchers sorted participants into cohorts using their self-reported clinical history. V lost 1 base to trimming and J lost 8 bases; unmatched junction nucleotides: 2. The CDR3 has 13 amino acids. CDR1 is KGHSH and CDR2 is LQKENI in the germline V gene. Under the authors' procedure: Amplifying reference gene primers gave estimates of nucleated cell counts. Sequenced by immunoSEQ multiplex PCR; TCRdb stores in-frame clones only, minus some. The V and J calls and clone size come from that table; D and trimming were worked out from the DNA. The table has 200,000 or so clones, 65% to 90% seen once.

The clonotype comes from a middle-aged woman with acute COVID-19. The chain uses TRBV18 and TRBJ2-1, with 7 bases identical to TRBD2. Material: PBMCs or T cells enriched from blood (not recorded which). The CDR3, as DNA: TGTGCCAGCTCACCACGGGGGGGGGATGAGCAGTTCTTC. It translates to CASSPRGGDEQFF.